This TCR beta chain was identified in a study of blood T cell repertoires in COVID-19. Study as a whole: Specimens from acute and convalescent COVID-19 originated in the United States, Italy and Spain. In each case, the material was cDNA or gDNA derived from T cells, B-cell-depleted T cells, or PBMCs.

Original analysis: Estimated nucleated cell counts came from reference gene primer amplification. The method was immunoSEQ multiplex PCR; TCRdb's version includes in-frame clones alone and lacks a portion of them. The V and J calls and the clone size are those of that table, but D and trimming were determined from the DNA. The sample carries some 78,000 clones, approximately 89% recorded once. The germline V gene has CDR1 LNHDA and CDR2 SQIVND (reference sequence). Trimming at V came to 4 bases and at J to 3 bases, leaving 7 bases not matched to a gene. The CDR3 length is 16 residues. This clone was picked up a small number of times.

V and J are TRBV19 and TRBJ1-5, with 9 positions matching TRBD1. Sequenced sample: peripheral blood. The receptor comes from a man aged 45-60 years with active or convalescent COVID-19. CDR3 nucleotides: TGTGCCAGTAGTAAGGGGGACAGGGCTTACAATCAGCCCCAGCATTTT. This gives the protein CASSKGDRAYNQPQHF. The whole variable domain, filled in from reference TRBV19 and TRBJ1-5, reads DGGITQSPKYLFRKEGQNVTLSCEQNLNHDAMYWYRQDPGQGLRLIYYSQIVNDFQKGDIAEGYSVSREKKESFPLTVTSAQKNPTAFYLCASSKGDRAYNQPQHFGDGTRLSIL.